Listed below are T cell receptor beta chains from one sample, sequenced in a study of Ad26.COV2.S vaccination and SARS-CoV-2 variants. Produced via immunoSEQ multiplex PCR; TCRdb's table is partial and in-frame only. The sample contains over 450,000 clones, nearly 90% of which appear only once. The material was peripheral blood, obtained in a trial of Ad26.COV2.S vaccine versus placebo. These receptors were taken from a person between 18 and 65 years old who received the Ad26.COV2.S COVID-19 vaccine or a placebo. CDR3s include the opening cysteine and the closing phenylalanine or tryptophan. Fields, in order: CDR3 DNA, CDR3 protein, V gene, D gene, J gene, clone size. A D gene is named only where the DNA matches it firmly. Expanded clones are given a class, and other clones once, few, many or no size at all.

TGTGCCTGGAGTCCCGGGGCCAATGAGCAGTTCTTC,CAWSPGANEQFF,TRBV30,NA,TRBJ2-1,NA
TGTGCCAGCAGCTCACGACTAGCGGGGGGGAAAGAGACCCAGTACTTC,CASSSRLAGGKETQYF,TRBV11-2,TRBD2,TRBJ2-5,NA
TGTGCCAGCTCGGTTGAGGGGCTTCCCTCGTCACCCCTCCACTTT,CASSVEGLPSSPLHF,TRBV18,NA,TRBJ1-6,NA
TGTGCCAGCAGTTTAGCGGGAGAGGATGGCTACACCTTC,CASSLAGEDGYTF,TRBV12-3/TRBV12-4,NA,TRBJ1-2,NA
TGTGCCAGCAGACGGGACAGAACTAGCTCCTATAATTCACCCCTCCACTTT,CASRRDRTSSYNSPLHF,TRBV27,TRBD1,TRBJ1-6,NA
TGTGCCAGCTCCCGGGCCCGAACTAATGAAAAACTGTTTTTT,CASSRARTNEKLFF,TRBV18,NA,TRBJ1-4,NA
TGCGCCAGCAGCTCGGAGGGGTCGGGATTGAACACTGAAGCTTTCTTT,CASSSEGSGLNTEAFF,TRBV5-1,NA,TRBJ1-1,NA
TGTGCCAGCAGGCCGAGGGGGGCACAGACCCAGTACTTC,CASRPRGAQTQYF,TRBV6-5,NA,TRBJ2-5,NA
TGCGCCAGCCGGACTAGCGGGGGGGCCGAGGAGACCCAGTACTTC,CASRTSGGAEETQYF,TRBV5-1,TRBD2,TRBJ2-5,NA
TGTGCCAGCAGCTTACGTAGCGGGGGGATATACGAGCAGTACTTC,CASSLRSGGIYEQYF,TRBV7-6,TRBD2,TRBJ2-7,few
TGTGCCAGCAGTGGTCTCGGCGGGAGGGCCAGGGAGACCCAGTACTTC,CASSGLGGRARETQYF,TRBV2,TRBD2,TRBJ2-5,NA
TGTGCCAGCAGCTTAGCCCCCCCCGTCGGGGGAGTGAACACTGAAGCTTTCTTT,CASSLAPPVGGVNTEAFF,TRBV7-3,NA,TRBJ1-1,NA
TGTGCCAGCAGCGTAGAGGGGGGGTCCTACGAGCAGTACTTC,CASSVEGGSYEQYF,TRBV9,NA,TRBJ2-7,NA
TGCGCCAGCAGCGTCCTAGCGGACTACGAGCAGTACTTC,CASSVLADYEQYF,TRBV5-1,TRBD2,TRBJ2-7,few
TGTGCCAGCTCACCATTTTCATTCGGACCGGTGGACACCGGGGAGCTGTTTTTT,CASSPFSFGPVDTGELFF,TRBV18,NA,TRBJ2-2,NA
TGTGCCAGCAGTTTAGCCCTGCGGGCGGGAGCCGGACTAGCGGGAGTGGACTATGAGCAGTTCTTC,CASSLALRAGAGLAGVDYEQFF,TRBV27,TRBD2,TRBJ2-1,NA
TGTGCCAGCAGCCCGCGCGGGGACAGGGGTGTGGATACGCAGTATTTT,CASSPRGDRGVDTQYF,TRBV4-2,TRBD1,TRBJ2-3,NA
TGTGCCAGCAGTTTATCGACGGGAGGCTACTACGAGCAGTACTTC,CASSLSTGGYYEQYF,TRBV27,TRBD2,TRBJ2-7,NA
TGTGCCAGCAGCTCAGCAGGGGGTAGGGGCAAAAACATTCAGTACTTC,CASSSAGGRGKNIQYF,TRBV7-2,TRBD1,TRBJ2-4,NA
TGTGCCAGTAGTATAGACGGGGATACCACAGATACGCAGTATTTT,CASSIDGDTTDTQYF,TRBV19,NA,TRBJ2-3,NA
TGTGCCAGCAGCCCTCGGGACCGATCATACGAGCAGTACTTC,CASSPRDRSYEQYF,TRBV9,NA,TRBJ2-7,once
TGTGCCTGGGCCTCCGGGACAGGGGGTTTGGGTAGCAATCAGCCCCAGCATTTT,CAWASGTGGLGSNQPQHF,TRBV30,TRBD1,TRBJ1-5,NA
TGTGCCAGCAGTTTGGGGCGGGTCAACCGGGGAGCTTTCTTT,CASSLGRVNRGAFF,TRBV28,NA,TRBJ1-1,NA
TGTGCCACCAGCAGAGATGTCAGGGACAGGGAGGACTATGGCTACACCTTC,CATSRDVRDREDYGYTF,TRBV15,TRBD1,TRBJ1-2,NA
TGTGCCAGCAGCGTCACAGCTGGTACGCAGTATTTT,CASSVTAGTQYF,TRBV9,NA,TRBJ2-3,NA
TGTGCCAGCAGCCCCTCTTGGAGGACGGGATGGTCCTACGAGCAGTACTTC,CASSPSWRTGWSYEQYF,TRBV3-1/TRBV3-2,NA,TRBJ2-7,NA
TGTGCCAGCTCACCACGGACAGGGGTAGTCTTCGACACCGGGGAGCTGTTTTTT,CASSPRTGVVFDTGELFF,TRBV18,TRBD1,TRBJ2-2,NA
TGTGCCAGCAGTAAGCACAGGGACTTCTATGGCTACACCTTC,CASSKHRDFYGYTF,TRBV6-5,NA,TRBJ1-2,NA
TGTGCCAGCTCACCGGGTCAGGCTATAATCTACGAGCAGTACTTC,CASSPGQAIIYEQYF,TRBV18,NA,TRBJ2-7,few
TGTGCCAGCATCCTTCTTTGGGGGGGGCGCGGGCAGCCCCAGCATTTT,CASILLWGGRGQPQHF,TRBV28,NA,TRBJ1-5,NA
TGTGCCAGCAGCCAAGGACTAGCGGGAGTCACAGAGACCCAGTACTTC,CASSQGLAGVTETQYF,TRBV5-8,TRBD2,TRBJ2-5,NA
TGTGCCAGCAGCCAAACACTAGCGGGAGACTACGAGCAGTACTTC,CASSQTLAGDYEQYF,TRBV14,TRBD2,TRBJ2-7,NA
TGTGCCAGCTCACCACAGGTCCAAGAGACCCAGTACTTC,CASSPQVQETQYF,TRBV18,NA,TRBJ2-5,NA
TGTGCCAGCAGCTTGTACAGGGCCACTGGAAACACCATATATTTT,CASSLYRATGNTIYF,TRBV5-4,NA,TRBJ1-3,few
TGTGCCAGCAGCCAGGGGGTTACCAATCAGCCCCAGCATTTT,CASSQGVTNQPQHF,TRBV3-1/TRBV3-2,NA,TRBJ1-5,NA